This T cell receptor beta chain was recovered during a study of molecular identifiers for immune sequencing clone quantification. Study outcomes and limitations: Clone sizes could be underestimated for highly expanded clones when identical TCR molecules share a barcode.

For naive CD8 T cells, sorting used the CD8+CD4-CCR7+CD45RA+ phenotype. On this clonotype: The antigen is unknown.

Previously described methods and listed TCR primers produced bulk TCR libraries. TCRdb re-called the PCR reads through MiXCR, storing one row per CDR3 protein. The sample has a few hundred thousand distinct CDR3 sequences; around 23% are singletons. V lost 4 bases to trimming and J lost 3 bases; unmatched junction nucleotides: 19. In germline, CDR1 is SGHTA, CDR2 FQGTGA. The CDR3 loop spans 19 amino acids. Material: naive CD8+ T cells from blood, with Jurkat cell RNA spiked in. Described subset: FACS-sorted CD8+CD4-CCR7+CD45RA+ naive T cells. The TCR comes from a human donor in good health. Some libraries in this study had Jurkat cell RNA spiked in. This chain links TRBV7-3 with TRBJ2-7; 9 bases are shared with TRBD2. This chain's CDR3 is CASSSPWASGKVRIYEQYF. CDR3 nucleotides: TGTGCCAGCAGCTCTCCATGGGCTAGCGGGAAAGTGCGGATCTACGAGCAGTACTTC.